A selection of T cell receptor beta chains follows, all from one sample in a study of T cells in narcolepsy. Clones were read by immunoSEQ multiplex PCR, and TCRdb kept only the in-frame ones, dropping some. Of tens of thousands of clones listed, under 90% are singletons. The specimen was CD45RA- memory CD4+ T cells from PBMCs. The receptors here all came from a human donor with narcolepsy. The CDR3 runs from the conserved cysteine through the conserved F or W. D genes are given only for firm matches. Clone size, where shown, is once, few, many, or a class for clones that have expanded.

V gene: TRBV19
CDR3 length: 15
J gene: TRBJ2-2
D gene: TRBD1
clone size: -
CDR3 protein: CASSLHRQGAGELFF
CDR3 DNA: TGTGCCAGTAGTCTCCACAGACAGGGAGCCGGGGAGCTGTTTTTT

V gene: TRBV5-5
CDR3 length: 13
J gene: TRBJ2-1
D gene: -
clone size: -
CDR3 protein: CASSQDGRREQFF
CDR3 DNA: TGCGCCAGCAGCCAAGATGGGCGTCGTGAGCAGTTCTTC

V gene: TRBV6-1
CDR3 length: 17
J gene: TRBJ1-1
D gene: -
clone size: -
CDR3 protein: CASSEGTGPGRPPEAFF
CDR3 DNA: TGTGCCAGCAGTGAAGGGACTGGACCCGGACGGCCTCCTGAAGCTTTCTTT

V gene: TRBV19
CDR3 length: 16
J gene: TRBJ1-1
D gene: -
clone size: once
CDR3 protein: CASTYNGLGRNTEAFF
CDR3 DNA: TGTGCCAGTACCTACAATGGTTTGGGGAGGAACACTGAAGCTTTCTTT

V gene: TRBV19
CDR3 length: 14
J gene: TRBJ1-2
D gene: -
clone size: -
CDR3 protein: CASTPTVANYGYTF
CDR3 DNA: TGTGCCAGTACCCCGACGGTCGCTAACTATGGCTACACCTTC

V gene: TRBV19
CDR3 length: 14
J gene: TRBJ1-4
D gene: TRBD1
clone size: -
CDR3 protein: CASSRGQGREKLFF
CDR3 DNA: TGTGCCAGTAGTAGGGGACAGGGCCGTGAAAAACTGTTTTTT

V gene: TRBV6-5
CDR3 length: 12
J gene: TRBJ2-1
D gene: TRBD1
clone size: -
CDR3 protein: CASSHTTGRQFF
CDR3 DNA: TGTGCCAGCAGTCACACGACAGGGAGGCAGTTCTTC

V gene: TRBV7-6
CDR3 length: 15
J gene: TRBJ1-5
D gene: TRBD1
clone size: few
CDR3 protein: CASSSGTGRLQPQHF
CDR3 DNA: TGTGCCAGCAGCTCCGGGACAGGGAGGTTGCAGCCCCAGCATTTT

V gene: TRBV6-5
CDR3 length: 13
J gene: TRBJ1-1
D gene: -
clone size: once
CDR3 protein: CASSGTGRTEAFF
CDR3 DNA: TGTGCCAGCAGTGGAACAGGGAGGACTGAAGCTTTCTTT

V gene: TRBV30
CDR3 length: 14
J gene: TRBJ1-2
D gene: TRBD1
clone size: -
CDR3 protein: CAWSTGGALYGYTF
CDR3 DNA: TGTGCCTGGAGTACAGGGGGCGCCCTCTATGGCTACACCTTC

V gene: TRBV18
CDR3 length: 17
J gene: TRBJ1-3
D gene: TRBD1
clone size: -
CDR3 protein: CASSTSTGTGYGNTIYF
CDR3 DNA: TGTGCCAGCTCAACAAGTACCGGGACAGGGTACGGAAACACCATATATTTT

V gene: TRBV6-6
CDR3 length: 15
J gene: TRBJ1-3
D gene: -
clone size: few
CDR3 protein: CASSYQGHSGNTIYF
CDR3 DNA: TGTGCCAGCAGTTATCAGGGACACTCTGGAAACACCATATATTTT

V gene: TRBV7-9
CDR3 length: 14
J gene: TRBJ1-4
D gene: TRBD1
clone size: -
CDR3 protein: CASSAGTEDEKLFF
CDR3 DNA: TGTGCCAGCAGCGCTGGGACAGAGGACGAAAAACTGTTTTTT

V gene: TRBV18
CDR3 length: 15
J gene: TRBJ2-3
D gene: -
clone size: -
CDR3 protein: CASSPTRTLGDTQYF
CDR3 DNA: TGTGCCAGCTCACCAACACGGACTCTGGGAGATACGCAGTATTTT

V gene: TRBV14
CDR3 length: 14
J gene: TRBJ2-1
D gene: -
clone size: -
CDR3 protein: CASSRSFADNEQFF
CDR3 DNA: TGTGCCAGCAGCCGGAGTTTCGCCGACAATGAGCAGTTCTTC

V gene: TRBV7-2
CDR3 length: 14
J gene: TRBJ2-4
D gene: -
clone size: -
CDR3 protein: CASSLPQDGRIQYF
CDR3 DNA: TGTGCCAGCAGCCTGCCCCAGGATGGGCGCATTCAGTACTTC

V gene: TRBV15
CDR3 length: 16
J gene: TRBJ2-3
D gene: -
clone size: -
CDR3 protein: CATSRDSTPGGDTQYF
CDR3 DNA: TGTGCCACCAGCAGAGATTCGACCCCAGGTGGGGATACGCAGTATTTT

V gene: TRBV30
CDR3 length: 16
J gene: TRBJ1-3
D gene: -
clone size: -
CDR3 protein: CAWSVLGGPKGNTIYF
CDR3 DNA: TGTGCCTGGAGTGTACTCGGGGGGCCGAAGGGAAACACCATATATTTT

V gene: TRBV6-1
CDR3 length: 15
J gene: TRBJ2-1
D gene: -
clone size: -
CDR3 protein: CASSASGSANNEQFF
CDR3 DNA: TGTGCCAGCAGTGCCTCAGGGAGCGCTAACAATGAGCAGTTCTTC

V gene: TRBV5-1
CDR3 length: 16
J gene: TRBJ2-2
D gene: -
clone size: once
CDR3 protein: CASSLDPAKNTGELFF
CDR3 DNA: TGCGCCAGCAGCTTGGACCCAGCTAAGAACACCGGGGAGCTGTTTTTT

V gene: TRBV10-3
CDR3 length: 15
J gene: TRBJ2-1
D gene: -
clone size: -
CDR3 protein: CATSGVGLPSGEQFF
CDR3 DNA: TGTGCCACCTCAGGGGTGGGCCTTCCATCGGGTGAGCAGTTCTTC

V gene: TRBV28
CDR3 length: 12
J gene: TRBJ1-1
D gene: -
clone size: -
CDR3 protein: CASTMVGTEAFF
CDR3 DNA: TGTGCCAGCACAATGGTGGGCACTGAAGCTTTCTTT

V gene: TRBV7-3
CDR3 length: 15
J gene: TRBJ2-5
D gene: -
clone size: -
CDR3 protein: CASSLGKTSFETQYF
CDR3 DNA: TGTGCCAGCAGCTTAGGCAAAACGAGCTTCGAGACCCAGTACTTC

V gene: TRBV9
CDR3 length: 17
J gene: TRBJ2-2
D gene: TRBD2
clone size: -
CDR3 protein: CASSVASGGANTGELFF
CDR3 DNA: TGTGCCAGCAGCGTAGCCAGCGGGGGGGCTAACACCGGGGAGCTGTTTTTT

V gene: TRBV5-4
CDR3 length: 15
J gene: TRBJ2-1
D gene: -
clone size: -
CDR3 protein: CASSLEVGVGNEQFF
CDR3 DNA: TGTGCCAGCAGCTTGGAAGTGGGGGTCGGAAATGAGCAGTTCTTC

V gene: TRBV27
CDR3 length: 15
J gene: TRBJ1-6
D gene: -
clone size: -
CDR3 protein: CASSWSGSDNSPLHF
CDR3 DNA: TGTGCCAGCAGTTGGTCTGGGTCCGATAATTCACCCCTCCACTTT

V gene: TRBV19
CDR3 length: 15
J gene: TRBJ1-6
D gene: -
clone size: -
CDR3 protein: CASSIDISYNSPLHF
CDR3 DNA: TGTGCCAGTAGTATTGACATCTCCTATAATTCACCCCTCCACTTT

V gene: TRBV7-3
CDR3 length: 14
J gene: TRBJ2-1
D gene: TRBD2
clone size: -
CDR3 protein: CASSRGGGRDEQFF
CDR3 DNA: TGTGCCAGCAGTAGAGGCGGGGGGCGCGATGAGCAGTTCTTC

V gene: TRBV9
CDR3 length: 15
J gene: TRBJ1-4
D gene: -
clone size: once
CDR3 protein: CASSSTPGANEKLFF
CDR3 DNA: TGTGCCAGCAGCTCTACCCCAGGGGCTAATGAAAAACTGTTTTTT

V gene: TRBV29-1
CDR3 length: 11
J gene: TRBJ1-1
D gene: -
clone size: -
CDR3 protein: CSVDRATEAFF
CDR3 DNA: TGCAGCGTTGATCGCGCCACTGAAGCTTTCTTT

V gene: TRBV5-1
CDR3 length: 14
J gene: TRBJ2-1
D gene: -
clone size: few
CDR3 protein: CASSLRGEAYEQFF
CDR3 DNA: TGCGCCAGCAGCTTGAGGGGGGAGGCATATGAGCAGTTCTTC

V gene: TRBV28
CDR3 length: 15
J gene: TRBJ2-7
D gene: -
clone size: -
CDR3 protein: CASSLWGRASYEQYF
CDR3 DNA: TGTGCCAGCAGTTTATGGGGAAGGGCCTCCTACGAGCAGTACTTC

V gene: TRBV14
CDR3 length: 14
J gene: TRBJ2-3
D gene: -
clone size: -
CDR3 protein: CASSSQGGLGTQYF
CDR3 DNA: TGTGCCAGCAGCTCCCAGGGGGGACTCGGTACGCAGTATTTT

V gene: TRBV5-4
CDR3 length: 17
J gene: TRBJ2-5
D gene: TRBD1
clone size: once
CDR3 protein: CASSLAVDRVRGETQYF
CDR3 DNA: TGTGCCAGCAGCTTGGCCGTTGACAGGGTTCGTGGAGAGACCCAGTACTTC

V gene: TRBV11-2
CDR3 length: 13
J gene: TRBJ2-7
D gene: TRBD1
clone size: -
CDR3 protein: CASSLRREGAQYF
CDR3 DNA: TGTGCCAGCAGCTTAAGGAGAGAGGGGGCTCAGTACTTC

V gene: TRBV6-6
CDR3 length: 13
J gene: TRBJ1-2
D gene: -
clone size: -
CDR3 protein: CASRRTGHYGYTF
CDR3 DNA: TGTGCCAGCAGAAGAACAGGCCACTATGGCTACACCTTC

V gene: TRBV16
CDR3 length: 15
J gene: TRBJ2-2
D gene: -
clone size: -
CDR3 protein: CASSQSWGLGGELFF
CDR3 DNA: TGTGCCAGCAGCCAATCTTGGGGCCTTGGCGGGGAGCTGTTTTTT

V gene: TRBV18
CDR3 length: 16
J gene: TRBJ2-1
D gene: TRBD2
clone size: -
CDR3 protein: CASSPGLAGSYNEQFF
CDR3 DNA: TGTGCCAGCTCACCCGGACTAGCGGGGTCCTACAATGAGCAGTTCTTC

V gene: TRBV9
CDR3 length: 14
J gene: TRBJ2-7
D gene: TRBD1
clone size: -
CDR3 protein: CASSVEETGSEQYF
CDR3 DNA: TGTGCCAGCAGCGTAGAAGAGACAGGGTCGGAGCAGTACTTC

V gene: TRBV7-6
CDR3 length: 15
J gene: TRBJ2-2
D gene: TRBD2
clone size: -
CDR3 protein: CASSLIRGDTGELFF
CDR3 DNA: TGTGCCAGCAGCTTAATCCGGGGGGACACCGGGGAGCTGTTTTTT

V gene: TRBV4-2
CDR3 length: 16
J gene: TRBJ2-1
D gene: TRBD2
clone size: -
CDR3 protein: CASSQDAGGALNEQFF
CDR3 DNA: TGTGCCAGCAGCCAAGATGCCGGGGGGGCCCTCAATGAGCAGTTCTTC

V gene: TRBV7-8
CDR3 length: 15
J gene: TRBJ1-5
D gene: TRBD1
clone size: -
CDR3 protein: CASSLGGQGVQPQHF
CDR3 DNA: TGTGCCAGCAGCTTAGGGGGACAGGGGGTGCAGCCCCAGCATTTT